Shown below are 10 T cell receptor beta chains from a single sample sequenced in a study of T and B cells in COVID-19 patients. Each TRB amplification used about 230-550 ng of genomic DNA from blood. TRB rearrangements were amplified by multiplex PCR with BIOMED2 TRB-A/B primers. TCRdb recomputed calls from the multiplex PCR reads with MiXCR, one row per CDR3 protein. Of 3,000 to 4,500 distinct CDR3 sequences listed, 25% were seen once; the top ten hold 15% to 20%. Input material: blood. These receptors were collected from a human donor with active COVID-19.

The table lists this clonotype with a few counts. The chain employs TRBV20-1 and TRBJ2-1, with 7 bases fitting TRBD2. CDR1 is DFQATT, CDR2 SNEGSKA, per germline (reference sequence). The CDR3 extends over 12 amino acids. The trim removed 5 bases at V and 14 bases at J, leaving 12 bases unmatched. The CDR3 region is CSAPRGSGPEFF. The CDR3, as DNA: TGCAGTGCTCCCCGGGGTAGCGGGCCGGAGTTCTTC.

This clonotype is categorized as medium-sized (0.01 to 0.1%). The CDR3 loop reads CASSLRDRVGPQHF. CDR3 sequence (DNA): TGTGCCAGCTCACTCCGGGACCGGGTTGGGCCCCAGCATTTT. The rearrangement joins TRBV18 to TRBJ1-5, with D possibly matching TRBD1 (5 bases). V lost 4 bases and J 9 bases, leaving 16 bases between the germline ends. Germline CDR1 reads KGHSH; CDR2 reads LQKENI. The CDR3 has 14 residues.

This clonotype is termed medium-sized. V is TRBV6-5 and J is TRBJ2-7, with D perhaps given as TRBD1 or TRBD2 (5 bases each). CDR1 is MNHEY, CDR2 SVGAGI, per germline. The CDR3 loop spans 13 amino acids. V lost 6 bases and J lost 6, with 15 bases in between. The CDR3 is CASSLVRGGEQYF. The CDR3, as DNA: TGTGCCAGCAGCCTCGTTCGGGGCGGCGAGCAGTACTTC.

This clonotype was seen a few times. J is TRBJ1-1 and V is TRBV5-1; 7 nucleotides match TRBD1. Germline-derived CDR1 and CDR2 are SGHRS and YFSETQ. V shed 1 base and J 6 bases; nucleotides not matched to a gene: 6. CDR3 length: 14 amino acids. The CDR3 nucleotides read TGCGCCAGCAGCTTGAGGGACAGCCCCTCTGAAGCTTTCTTT. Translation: CASSLRDSPSEAFF.

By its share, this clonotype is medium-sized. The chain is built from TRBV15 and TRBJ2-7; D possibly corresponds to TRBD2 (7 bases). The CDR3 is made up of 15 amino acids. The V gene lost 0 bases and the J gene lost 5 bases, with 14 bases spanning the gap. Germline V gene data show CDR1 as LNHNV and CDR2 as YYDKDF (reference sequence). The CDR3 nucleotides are TGTGCCACCAGCAGAGATCCGGGGGGCAAGGACGAGCAGTACTTC. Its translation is CATSRDPGGKDEQYF. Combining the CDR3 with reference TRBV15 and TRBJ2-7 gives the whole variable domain DAMVIQNPRYQVTQFGKPVTLSCSQTLNHNVMYWYQQKSSQAPKLLFHYYDKDFNNEADTPDNFQSRRPNTSFCFLDIRSPGLGDTAMYLCATSRDPGGKDEQYFGPGTRLTVT.

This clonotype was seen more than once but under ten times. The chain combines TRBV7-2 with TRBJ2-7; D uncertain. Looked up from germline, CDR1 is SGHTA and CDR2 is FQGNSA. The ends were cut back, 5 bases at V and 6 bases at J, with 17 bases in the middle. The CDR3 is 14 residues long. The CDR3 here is CASSPSLLVREQYF. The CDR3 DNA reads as TGTGCCAGCAGCCCTTCCCTCCTAGTCCGCGAGCAGTACTTC.

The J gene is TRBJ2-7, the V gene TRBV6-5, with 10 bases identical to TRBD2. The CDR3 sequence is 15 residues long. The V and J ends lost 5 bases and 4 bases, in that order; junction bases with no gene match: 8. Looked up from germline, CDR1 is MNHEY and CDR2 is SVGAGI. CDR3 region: CASSHTSGNTYEQYF. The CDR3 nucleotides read TGTGCCAGCAGTCACACTAGCGGGAACACGTACGAGCAGTACTTC.

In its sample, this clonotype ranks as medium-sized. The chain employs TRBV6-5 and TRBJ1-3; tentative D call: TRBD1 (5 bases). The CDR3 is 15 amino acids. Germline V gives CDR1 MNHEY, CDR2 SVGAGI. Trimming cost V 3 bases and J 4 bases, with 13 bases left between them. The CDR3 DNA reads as TGTGCCAGCAGTTATTCTCGTCAGGGAGGAAACACCATATATTTT. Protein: CASSYSRQGGNTIYF.

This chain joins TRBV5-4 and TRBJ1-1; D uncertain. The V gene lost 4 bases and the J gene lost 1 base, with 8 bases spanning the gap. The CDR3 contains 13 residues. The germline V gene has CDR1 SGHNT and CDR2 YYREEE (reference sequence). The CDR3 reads CASSPDGNTEAFF. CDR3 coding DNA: TGTGCCAGCAGCCCTGACGGGAACACTGAAGCTTTCTTT.

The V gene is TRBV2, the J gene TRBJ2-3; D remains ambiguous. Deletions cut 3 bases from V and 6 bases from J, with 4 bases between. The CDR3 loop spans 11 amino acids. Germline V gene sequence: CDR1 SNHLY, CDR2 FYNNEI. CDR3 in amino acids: CASSDWDTQYF. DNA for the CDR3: TGTGCCAGCAGTGATTGGGATACGCAGTATTTT.